The clone carrying this T cell receptor (beta chain) is classed as medium-sized (0.01 to 0.1%). Its target is unknown. This specimen belongs to a study of spatial heterogeneity in lung cancer. Study-wide results and caveats: Intratumoral expanded alpha and beta TCR counts were found to track tumor mutation counts.

Time point indicated: sample taken at primary tumor resection. Samples were donated by 72 untreated early-stage non-small cell lung cancer patients. Whole RNA obtained from tumor, nontumor lung or frozen PBMC underwent sequencing without sorting. Every molecule of TCR cDNA had its own unique molecular identifier. Each CDR3 protein gets one entry after TCRdb re-called the 5' RACE reads with MiXCR. The top ten hold about 7.1% of the sample, which has some 2,600 distinct CDR3 sequences, over 15% seen once. The CDR3 length is 13 residues. Germline CDR1 and CDR2: SGHTA and FQGTGA. The V end lost 1 base, the J end lost 7 bases, and 10 bases lay between the germline ends.

The source of this sequence is a female donor with early-stage non-small cell lung cancer. The rearrangement uses TRBV7-3 and TRBJ2-5; the D gene could be TRBD1 or TRBD2 (6 bases each). The input for sequencing was lung tumor tissue, taken at surgery. The CDR3 is CASSLNEGGTQYF. The CDR3 DNA is TGTGCCAGCAGCTTAAATGAGGGGGGGACCCAGTACTTC.